This entry lists 2 T cell receptor beta chains sequenced from one sample in a study of Ad26.COV2.S vaccination and SARS-CoV-2 variants. Treatment noted: approximately 18 received Ad26.COV2.S at low or high dose, single or two shots; 5 received placebo; per-sample allocation not given. The samples were gathered on day 63 after the first injection of vaccine or placebo. Some clones are missing from TCRdb's copy, which holds only in-frame ones; the method was immunoSEQ multiplex PCR. The data hold 300,000 to 400,000 clones, with 80% to 90% observed a single time. Sequenced material: peripheral blood, taken in a trial of Ad26.COV2.S vaccine versus placebo. Receptor source: a person between 18 and 59 years old who received the Ad26.COV2.S COVID-19 vaccine or a placebo.

Of note for this clone: Other DNA sequences within the sample encode an identical CDR3. This chain connects TRBV5-1 to TRBJ1-1, with a possible D match to TRBD1 (6 bases). Trimming took 2 bases from V and 1 from J, leaving 9 bases between them. The length of the CDR3 is 14 residues. CDR1 is SGHRS, CDR2 YFSETQ, per germline. DNA of the CDR3: TGCGCCAGCAGCTTAGCACAGGGGAACACTGAAGCTTTCTTT. Protein product: CASSLAQGNTEAFF.

V is TRBV11-2 and J is TRBJ1-1; 9 bases match TRBD1. J lost 1 base, V lost 3 bases, and 6 bases had no gene match. Germline lookup yields CDR1 SGHAT and CDR2 FQNNGV. This CDR3 is built from 16 residues. The CDR3 coding sequence is TGTGCCAGCAGCTTCTACAGGGGGCCGCAGAACACTGAAGCTTTCTTT. Translated, it gives CASSFYRGPQNTEAFF.